This T cell receptor (beta chain) came from a study of a mutant IDH1 vaccine in newly diagnosed glioma. In the study overall: The treated population exhibited a male proportion of about 60%, a female proportion of roughly 38%, and a mean age of around 40 years. Receipt of radiotherapy, temozolomide, or both preceded the study, and most received both.

From germline, CDR1 is SNHLY and CDR2 FYNNEI. The CDR3 length is 14 residues. V was pared by 4 bases and J by 2 bases, with 2 bases of the junction left unmatched. Only in-frame clones appear in the TCRdb table, and some are missing; sequencing was by immunoSEQ multiplex PCR. Among roughly 62,000 clones, 70% to 90% were seen once, and the ten largest hold around 1.9%. Points on this clone: The antigen is unknown.

As to time point: week 11, during vaccination. Topical imiquimod accompanied each vaccine dose, which consisted of 300 ug of mutant IDH1 20-mer peptide. The receptor was derived from a man aged 35-49 years with glioma. The source was PBMCs, collected from a glioma patient whose treatment included an IDH1 peptide vaccine. The chain links TRBV2 to TRBJ2-7, with 10 bases matching TRBD2. CDR3 in amino acids: CASSVAGGPYEQYV. The CDR3 DNA reads TGTGCCAGCAGTGTAGCGGGGGGTCCCTACGAGCAGTACGTC.